This passage covers 29 T cell receptor beta chains from one sample sequenced in a study of blood T cell repertoires in COVID-19. Produced via immunoSEQ multiplex PCR; TCRdb's table is partial and in-frame only. This sample yields 350,000 to 450,000 clones, of which about 88% are seen a single time; about 1.6% belongs to the top ten. Sequences were obtained from peripheral blood. The source of these receptors is a woman in her thirties or forties with COVID-19, enrolled during active disease.

Only one count was recorded for this clone. This rearrangement joins TRBV7-2 to TRBJ2-5, with D possibly being TRBD2 (5 bases). CDR1 and CDR2 (germline): SGHTA, FQGNSA. Trimming left V 5 bases short and J 5 bases short, with 18 bases between. The CDR3 spans 15 residues. Here the CDR3 reads CASSKLLGSRETQYF. As DNA, the CDR3 is TGTGCCAGCAGCAAACTTCTAGGGAGTCGGGAGACCCAGTACTTC.

The V call is TRBV19, the J call TRBJ2-7; D might be TRBD2 (5 bases). There are 13 residues in the CDR3. V lost 5 bases, J lost 2 bases, and 10 bases lay in between. CDR1 LNHDA and CDR2 SQIVND come from the germline V gene (reference sequence). The CDR3 region has the DNA TGTGCCAGTAGTCGTGACGGGACCTACGAGCAGTACTTC. This translates into CASSRDGTYEQYF.

This clone was seen just once. The chain employs TRBV2 and TRBJ1-2, with D possibly matching TRBD1 (5 bases). Germline CDR1 and CDR2: SNHLY and FYNNEI. Trimming removed 7 bases from V and 8 bases from J, with 14 bases in between. This CDR3 is built from 12 residues. CDR3 bases: TGTGCCAGCACCGGGGGATCGGGAGGCTACACCTTC. Its translation: CASTGGSGGYTF.

The gene calls are TRBV19 and TRBJ2-7; perhaps TRBD1 as D (6 bases). Germline assignment: CDR1 LNHDA and CDR2 SQIVND (reference sequence). Trimming removed 5 bases from V and 3 bases from J, with 17 bases in between. This CDR3 contains 15 residues. This CDR3 is CASSSDLRGIYEQYF. The DNA for the CDR3 is TGTGCCAGTAGTTCGGATCTCAGGGGCATCTACGAGCAGTACTTC.

The genes are TRBV3-1 (or the pseudogene TRBV3-2) and TRBJ1-6, with D uncertain. V was cut by 6 bases and J by 10 bases, with 16 bases left in between. Germline V gene sequence: CDR1 LGHDT, CDR2 YNNKEL (reference sequence). The CDR3 covers 14 residues. The CDR3 here is CASSRGQAGSPLHF. DNA of the CDR3: TGTGCCAGCAGTCGTGGGCAAGCCGGATCACCCCTCCACTTT.

The chain links TRBV7-2 to TRBJ1-1; D unclear. The CDR3 runs to 14 residues. Trimming removed 7 bases at V and 1 base at J, with 13 bases between. The V gene's germline CDR1 is SGHTA and CDR2 FQGNSA. CDR3 region: CASIQHPTNTEAFF. In nucleotides, the CDR3 is TGTGCCAGCATCCAACACCCAACGAACACTGAAGCTTTCTTT.

V gene TRBV24-1 combines with J gene TRBJ1-1; 7 nucleotides agree with TRBD1. This CDR3 comprises 13 residues. Germline V gene data show CDR1 as KGHDR and CDR2 as SFDVKD. J gave up 7 bases and V 0 bases, and 1 base lay outside the gene matches. The CDR3 nucleotides read TGTGCCACCAGTGATTTGAACAGGGGTGAAGCTTTCTTT. Amino acids: CATSDLNRGEAFF.

The V and J genes are TRBV27 and TRBJ1-5; D gene uncertain. V was cut by 4 bases and J by 5 bases, with 6 bases left in between. The CDR3 totals 12 residues. The V gene's germline CDR1 is MNHEY and CDR2 SMNVEV (reference sequence). For the CDR3, the DNA is TGTGCCAGCAGTTATATAGATCAGCCCCAGCATTTT. Protein sequence: CASSYIDQPQHF.

This clone was seen a single time. The chain is built from TRBV12-3 or TRBV12-4 and TRBJ1-3; D is perhaps TRBD1 (6 bases). Deletions cut 0 bases from V and 15 bases from J, with 9 bases between. This CDR3 is 11 amino acids long. CDR3: CASSLAGHPYF. The CDR3 nucleotides read TGTGCCAGCAGTTTAGCGGGACACCCATATTTT.

V gene TRBV9 combines with J gene TRBJ1-2; D is undetermined. Trimming took 2 bases from V and 4 from J, leaving 12 bases between them. The V gene's germline CDR1 is SGDLS and CDR2 YYNGEE. The CDR3 length is 14 residues. CDR3 residues: CASSVRPNLYGYTF. Here the CDR3 DNA reads TGTGCCAGCAGCGTCAGGCCCAACCTCTATGGCTACACCTTC.

The chain uses TRBV27 and TRBJ2-2; the match to TRBD1 covers 9 bases. The V segment lost 6 bases and the J segment 6 bases; nucleotides outside the gene matches: 11. CDR1 MNHEY and CDR2 SMNVEV come from the germline V gene (reference sequence). This CDR3 has 16 residues. CDR3 DNA: TGTGCCAGCAGCCCCCTAGGGACAGGGTTCCCCGGGGAGCTGTTTTTT. It encodes CASSPLGTGFPGELFF.

The chain recombines TRBV6-1 with TRBJ2-7; the match to TRBD1 covers 7 bases. The CDR3 runs to 13 residues. V lost 3 bases and J lost 7; bases outside the gene matches: 6. The V gene's germline CDR1 is MNHNS and CDR2 SASEGT. CDR3: CASSETGQGEQYF. The CDR3 DNA reads as TGTGCCAGCAGTGAGACAGGGCAGGGGGAGCAGTACTTC.

V and J are TRBV28 and TRBJ1-2; D call uncertain. In germline, CDR1 is MDHEN, CDR2 SYDVKM. The CDR3 consists of 13 residues. Trimming took off 6 bases at V and 6 bases at J, with 14 bases between the two ends. CDR3 sequence: CASSLPAQDGYTF. For the CDR3, the DNA is TGTGCCAGCAGCCTCCCGGCGCAGGATGGCTACACCTTC.

This clone was observed a single time. This rearrangement joins TRBV18 to TRBJ2-6; the match to TRBD1 covers 8 bases. This CDR3 is 18 amino acids long. The germline gives CDR1 KGHSH, CDR2 LQKENI. The V segment lost 3 bases and the J segment 2 bases; nucleotides outside the gene matches: 9. The CDR3 sequence is CASSPWTGPTTGANVLTF. CDR3 nucleotide sequence: TGTGCCAGCTCACCCTGGACAGGGCCCACAACTGGGGCCAACGTCCTGACTTTC.

The V and J genes are TRBV9 and TRBJ2-1, with 9 bases fitting TRBD2. The CDR3 has 18 amino acids. V lost 0 bases to trimming and J lost 3 bases; unmatched junction nucleotides: 10. CDR1 is SGDLS and CDR2 is YYNGEE in the germline V gene. The CDR3 is CASSVGGSGSRYYNEQFF. CDR3 nucleotide sequence: TGTGCCAGCAGCGTAGGGGGTAGCGGGAGCAGGTACTACAATGAGCAGTTCTTC.

The chain uses TRBV6-2 or TRBV6-3 and TRBJ1-1; weak D call: TRBD1 (5 bases). Germline CDR1 MNHEY, CDR2 SVGEGT. Trimming removed 4 bases from V and 5 bases from J, with 14 bases in between. The CDR3 has 14 amino acids. The CDR3 sequence: CASSFTGGSTEAFF. CDR3 nucleotides: TGTGCCAGCAGTTTTACAGGAGGGAGTACTGAAGCTTTCTTT.

The V call is TRBV7-3, the J call TRBJ2-1, with 9 bases identical to TRBD1. Germline CDR1 reads SGHTA; CDR2 reads FQGTGA. CDR3 length: 16 residues. V lost 2 bases and J lost 6; bases outside the gene matches: 8. The CDR3, as DNA: TGTGCCAGCAGCTTATTCGGGACAGGGCTCTCCAATGAGCAGTTCTTC. Protein product: CASSLFGTGLSNEQFF.

This clone was counted once. This chain joins TRBV14 and TRBJ1-2, with 7 positions matching TRBD1. V lost 2 bases and J lost 3; bases outside the gene matches: 3. The V gene's germline CDR1 is SGHDN and CDR2 FVKESK. The CDR3 consists of 14 residues. The CDR3 DNA reads as TGTGCCAGCAGCCAAAACAGGGGAGACTATGGCTACACCTTC. This gives the protein CASSQNRGDYGYTF.

The chain uses TRBV6-9 and TRBJ1-1; D ambiguous. With 7 bases removed from V and 11 bases from J, the gap between germline ends came to 26 bases. In germline, CDR1 is MNHGY, CDR2 SVAAGI. The CDR3 is made up of 15 amino acids. DNA for the CDR3: TGTGCCAGCATAATCCGCGTGGTCCGCCTCGTCGGGGCTTTCTTT. Protein product: CASIIRVVRLVGAFF.

The chain has TRBV11-2 and TRBJ2-7, with 8 bases aligning to TRBD1. The germline V gene encodes CDR1 SGHAT and CDR2 FQNNGV. The ends lost 1 base at V and 4 bases at J; junction bases unmatched: 12. The CDR3 length is 17 residues. Here the CDR3 reads CASSLANFFRGQYEQYF. CDR3 in DNA: TGTGCCAGCAGCTTAGCTAACTTCTTCAGGGGGCAATACGAGCAGTACTTC.

The chain is built from TRBV5-1 and TRBJ1-4, with 10 bases lining up with TRBD1. The CDR3 totals 14 residues. The germline gives CDR1 SGHRS, CDR2 YFSETQ. V lost 5 bases and J lost 10; bases outside the gene matches: 8. The chain's CDR3 is CASRIGDRGGKLFF. Here the CDR3 DNA reads TGCGCCAGCAGGATAGGGGACAGGGGAGGAAAACTGTTTTTT.

The chain is built from TRBV12-5 and TRBJ1-5, with D unresolved. There are 11 residues in the CDR3. Looked up from germline, CDR1 is LGHNT and CDR2 is FRNRAP. Trimming stripped 4 bases from V and 9 bases from J, with 7 bases between. The CDR3 sequence is CASGYQMPQHF. As DNA, the CDR3 is TGTGCTAGTGGTTACCAGATGCCCCAGCATTTT.

The genes are TRBV28 and TRBJ1-2; perhaps TRBD1 as D (6 bases). This CDR3 has 14 amino acids. The ends were cut back, 5 bases at V and 8 bases at J, with 18 bases in the middle. Germline CDR1 is MDHEN and CDR2 is SYDVKM. CDR3 DNA sequence: TGTGCCAGCAGTCCCCCAGTTGGGGGCCGCGGCTACACCTTC. Protein sequence: CASSPPVGGRGYTF.

The chain is built from TRBV27 and TRBJ1-2, with 7 bases lining up with TRBD1. The CDR3 has 15 amino acids. Trimming cost V 4 bases and J 8 bases; bases outside gene matches: 13. CDR1 and CDR2 from the germline V gene are MNHEY and SMNVEV (reference sequence). CDR3 bases: TGTGCCAGCAGTTGGACTCAGGGGGGCCTGGGGGGCTACACCTTC. Residues: CASSWTQGGLGGYTF.

CDR3 amino acids: CASTLERAPYNSPLHF. DNA of the CDR3: TGTGCCAGCACCCTCGAGCGGGCCCCTTATAATTCACCCCTCCACTTT. This chain joins TRBV2 and TRBJ1-6; no reliable D call. Looked up from germline, CDR1 is SNHLY and CDR2 is FYNNEI. The CDR3 length is 16 residues. V lost 7 bases and J lost 4, with 17 bases in between. Filled out from reference TRBV2 and TRBJ1-6, the complete variable domain reads EPEVTQTPSHQVTQMGQEVILRCVPISNHLYFYWYRQILGQKVEFLVSFYNNEISEKSEIFDDQFSVERPDGSNFTLKIRSTKLEDSAMYFCASTLERAPYNSPLHFGNGTRLTVT.

This chain uses TRBV11-2 with TRBJ1-1; 12 bases are shared with TRBD1. Germline CDR1 reads SGHAT; CDR2 reads FQNNGV. Trimming at V came to 4 bases and at J to 10 bases, leaving 4 bases not matched to a gene. The CDR3 totals 13 residues. CDR3 nucleotides: TGTGCCAGCAGCTCCCGGGACAGGGGGCGAGCTTTCTTT. Translated, it gives CASSSRDRGRAFF.

The rearrangement links TRBV5-8 to TRBJ1-5; 7 bases are shared with TRBD1. Germline CDR1 and CDR2: SGHTS and YDEGEE. The CDR3 has 15 residues. The J segment lost 4 bases and the V segment lost 4 bases, leaving 8 bases of the junction unmatched. CDR3 sequence: CASSVGQTSNQPQHF. The CDR3 DNA reads as TGTGCCAGCAGCGTGGGACAGACCTCGAATCAGCCCCAGCATTTT.

The chain uses TRBV7-2 and TRBJ1-1; a weak D match, TRBD1 (5 bases). Germline CDR1 SGHTA, CDR2 FQGNSA. Trimming removed 1 base from V and 7 bases from J, with 16 bases in between. The CDR3 spans 15 residues. CDR3 in amino acids: CASSLVVGQGSEAFF. CDR3 coding DNA: TGTGCCAGCAGCTTAGTTGTAGGGCAGGGTAGTGAAGCTTTCTTT.

J is TRBJ2-7 and V is TRBV4-3; 11 positions match TRBD2. CDR3 length: 16 amino acids. Germline CDR1 is LGHNA and CDR2 is YSLEER. V shed 0 bases, J shed 1 base, and the junction held 2 bases outside the gene matches. CDR3 nucleotides: TGCGCCAGCAGCCAAGAACTAGCGGGAGTTTCCTACGAGCAGTACTTC. It translates to CASSQELAGVSYEQYF.